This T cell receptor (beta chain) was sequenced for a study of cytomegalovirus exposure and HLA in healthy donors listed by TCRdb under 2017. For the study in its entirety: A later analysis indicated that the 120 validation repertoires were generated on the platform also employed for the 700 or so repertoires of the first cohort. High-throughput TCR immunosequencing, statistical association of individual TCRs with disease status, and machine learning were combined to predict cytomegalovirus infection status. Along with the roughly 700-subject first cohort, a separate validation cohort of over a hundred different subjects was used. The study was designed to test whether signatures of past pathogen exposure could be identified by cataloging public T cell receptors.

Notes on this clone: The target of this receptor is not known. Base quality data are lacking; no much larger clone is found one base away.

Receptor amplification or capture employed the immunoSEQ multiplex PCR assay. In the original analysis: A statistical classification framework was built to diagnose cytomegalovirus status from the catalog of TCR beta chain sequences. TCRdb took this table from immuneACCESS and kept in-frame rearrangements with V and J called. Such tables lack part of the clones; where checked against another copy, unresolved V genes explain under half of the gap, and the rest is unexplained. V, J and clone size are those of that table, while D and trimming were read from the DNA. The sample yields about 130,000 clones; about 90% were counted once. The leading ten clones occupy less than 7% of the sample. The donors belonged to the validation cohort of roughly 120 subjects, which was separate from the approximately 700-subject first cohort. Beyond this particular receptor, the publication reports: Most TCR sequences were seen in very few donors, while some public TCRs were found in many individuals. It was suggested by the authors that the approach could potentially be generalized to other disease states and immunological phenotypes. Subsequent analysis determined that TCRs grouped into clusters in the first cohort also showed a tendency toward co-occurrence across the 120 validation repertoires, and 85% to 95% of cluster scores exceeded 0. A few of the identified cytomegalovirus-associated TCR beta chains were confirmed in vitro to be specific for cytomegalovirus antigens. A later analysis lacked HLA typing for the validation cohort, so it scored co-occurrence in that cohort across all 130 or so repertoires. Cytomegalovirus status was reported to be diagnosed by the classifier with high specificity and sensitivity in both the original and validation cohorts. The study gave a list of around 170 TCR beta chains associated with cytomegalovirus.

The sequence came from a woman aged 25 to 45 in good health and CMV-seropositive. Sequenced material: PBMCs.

The CDR3 protein sequence reads: CASSLGRGLPPGANVLTF. Here is the DNA: TGTGCCAGCAGCTTGGGCAGGGGGCTACCCCCTGGGGCCAACGTCCTGACTTTC. The rearranged chain carries TRBV7-9 and TRBJ2-6; 8 bases in the middle match TRBD1. The germline V end is reduced by 3 bases and the J end by 2 bases; junction bases left unmatched: 9. The germline V gene (reference sequence) gives CDR1 as SEHNR and CDR2 as FQNEAQ. From the cysteine through the phenylalanine, the CDR3 covers 18 amino acids. The DNA shown is the 54-base CDR3, in frame from base 1.